This T cell receptor beta chain was sequenced for a study of early T cells in non-severe SARS-CoV-2 infection. Unique molecular identifiers were attached to individual cDNA molecules. TCRdb redid the calling of the 5' RACE reads with MiXCR, one entry per CDR3 protein. The table includes 70,000 or so distinct CDR3 sequences, roughly 4.5% detected once. V lost 2 bases and J lost 8; bases outside the gene matches: 9. Germline V gives CDR1 KGHDR, CDR2 SFDVKD. This CDR3 spans 17 amino acids. The material sequenced was whole blood, taken at baseline. The receptor was isolated from an adult who was a healthcare worker with PCR-confirmed SARS-CoV-2 infection or an uninfected control (not recorded which). The donor label of this sample is uncertain. This sequence joins TRBV24-1 and TRBJ2-1; 12 bases line up with TRBD1. CDR3 DNA: TGTGCCACCAGTGATTCACGGGGACAGGGGGCATATTATGAGCAGTTCTTC. Translation gives CATSDSRGQGAYYEQFF.